This T cell receptor beta chain was captured in a study of T cell responses to AZD1222 COVID-19 vaccine. The ends were cut back, 1 base at V and 14 bases at J, with 8 bases in the middle. The CDR3 is 11 residues long. Germline V gene data show CDR1 as LGHDT and CDR2 as YNNKEL (reference sequence). Remarks on this clone: Its target is not known.

Repertoires were generated with immunoSEQ multiplex PCR, while TCRdb's copy carries only in-frame clones and drops some. The sample has fewer than 120,000 clones, roughly 92% seen once; the top ten hold roughly 2.5%. Regarding the study as a whole: Recipients of two AZD1222 doses showed rising Spike-specific TCR breadth and depth.

The V call is TRBV3-1 (or the pseudogene TRBV3-2), the J call TRBJ1-4; the D is unclear. The sample consisted of peripheral blood, taken 28 days after the second AZD1222 dose. The source is an adult who received the AZD1222 COVID-19 vaccine. For the CDR3, the DNA is TGTGCCAGCAGCCAAGCTACAAGTCTGTTTTTT. This gives the protein CASSQATSLFF.